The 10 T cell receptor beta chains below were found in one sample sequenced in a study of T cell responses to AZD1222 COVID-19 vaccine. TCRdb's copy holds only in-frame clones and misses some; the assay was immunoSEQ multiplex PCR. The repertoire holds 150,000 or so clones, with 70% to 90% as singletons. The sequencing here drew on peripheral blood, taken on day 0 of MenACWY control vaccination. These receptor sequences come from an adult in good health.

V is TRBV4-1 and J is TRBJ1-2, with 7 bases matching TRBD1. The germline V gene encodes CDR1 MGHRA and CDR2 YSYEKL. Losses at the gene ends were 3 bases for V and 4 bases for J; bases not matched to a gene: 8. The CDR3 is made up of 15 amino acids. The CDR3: CASSQPDREAYGYTF. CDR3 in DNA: TGCGCCAGCAGCCAGCCTGACAGGGAGGCCTATGGCTACACCTTC.

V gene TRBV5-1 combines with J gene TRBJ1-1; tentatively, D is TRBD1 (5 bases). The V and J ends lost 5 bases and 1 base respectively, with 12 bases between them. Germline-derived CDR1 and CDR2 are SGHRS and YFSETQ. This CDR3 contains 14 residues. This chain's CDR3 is CASSRDPGNTEAFF. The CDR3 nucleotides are TGCGCCAGCAGTAGGGACCCCGGGAACACTGAAGCTTTCTTT.

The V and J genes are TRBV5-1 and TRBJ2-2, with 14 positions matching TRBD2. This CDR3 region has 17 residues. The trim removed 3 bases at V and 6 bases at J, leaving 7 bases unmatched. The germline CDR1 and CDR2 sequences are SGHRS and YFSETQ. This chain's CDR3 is CASSSGTSGRVSGELFF. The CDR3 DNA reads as TGCGCCAGCAGCTCCGGGACTAGCGGGAGAGTCTCCGGGGAGCTGTTTTTT.

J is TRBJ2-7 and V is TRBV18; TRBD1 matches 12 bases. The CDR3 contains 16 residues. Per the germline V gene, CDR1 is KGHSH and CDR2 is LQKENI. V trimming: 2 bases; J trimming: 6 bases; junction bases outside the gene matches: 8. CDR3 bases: TGTGCCAGCTCACCAAACTCCGGGACAGGGGGCGGCGAGCAGTACTTC. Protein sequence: CASSPNSGTGGGEQYF.

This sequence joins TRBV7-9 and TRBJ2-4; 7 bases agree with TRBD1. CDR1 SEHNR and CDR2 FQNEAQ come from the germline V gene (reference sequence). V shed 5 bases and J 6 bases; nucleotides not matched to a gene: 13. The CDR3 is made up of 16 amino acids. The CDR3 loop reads CASSDWASHRGNIQYF. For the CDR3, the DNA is TGTGCCAGCAGCGATTGGGCCAGCCACAGGGGAAACATTCAGTACTTC.

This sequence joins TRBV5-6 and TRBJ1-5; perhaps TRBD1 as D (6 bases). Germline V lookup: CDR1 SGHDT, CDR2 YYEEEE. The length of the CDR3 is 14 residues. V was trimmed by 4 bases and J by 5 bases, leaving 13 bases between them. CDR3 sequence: CASSTRDTYQPQHF. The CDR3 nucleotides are TGTGCCAGCAGCACCCGGGACACATATCAGCCCCAGCATTTT.

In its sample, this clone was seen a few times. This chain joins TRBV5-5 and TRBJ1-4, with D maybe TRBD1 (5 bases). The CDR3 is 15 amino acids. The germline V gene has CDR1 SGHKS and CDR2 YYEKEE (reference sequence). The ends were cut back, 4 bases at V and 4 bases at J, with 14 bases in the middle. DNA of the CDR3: TGTGCCAGCAGCCTTAGGGGCAGCTATAATGAAAAACTGTTTTTT. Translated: CASSLRGSYNEKLFF. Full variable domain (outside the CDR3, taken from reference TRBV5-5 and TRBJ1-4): DAGVTQSPTHLIKTRGQQVTLRCSPISGHKSVSWYQQVLGQGPQFIFQYYEKEERGRGNFPDRFSARQFPNYSSELNVNALLLGDSALYLCASSLRGSYNEKLFFGSGTQLSVL.

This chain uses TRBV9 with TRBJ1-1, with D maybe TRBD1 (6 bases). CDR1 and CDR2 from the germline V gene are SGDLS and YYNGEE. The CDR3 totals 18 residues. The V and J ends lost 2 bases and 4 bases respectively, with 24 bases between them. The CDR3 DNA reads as TGTGCCAGCAGCGTGGGGGCGGGGCTGATTTCGGATCGCACTGAAGCTTTCTTT. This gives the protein CASSVGAGLISDRTEAFF.

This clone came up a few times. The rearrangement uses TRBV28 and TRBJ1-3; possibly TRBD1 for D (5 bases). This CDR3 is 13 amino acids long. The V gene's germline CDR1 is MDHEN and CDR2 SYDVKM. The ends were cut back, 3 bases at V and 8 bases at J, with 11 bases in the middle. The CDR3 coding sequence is TGTGCCAGCAGTTTTGGGGGGGTTGACACCATATATTTT. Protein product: CASSFGGVDTIYF.

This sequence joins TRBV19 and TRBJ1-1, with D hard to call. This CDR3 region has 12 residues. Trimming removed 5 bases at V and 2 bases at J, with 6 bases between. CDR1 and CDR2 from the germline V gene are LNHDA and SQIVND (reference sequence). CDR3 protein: CASSRVNTEAFF. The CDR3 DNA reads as TGTGCCAGTAGTCGGGTTAACACTGAAGCTTTCTTT.